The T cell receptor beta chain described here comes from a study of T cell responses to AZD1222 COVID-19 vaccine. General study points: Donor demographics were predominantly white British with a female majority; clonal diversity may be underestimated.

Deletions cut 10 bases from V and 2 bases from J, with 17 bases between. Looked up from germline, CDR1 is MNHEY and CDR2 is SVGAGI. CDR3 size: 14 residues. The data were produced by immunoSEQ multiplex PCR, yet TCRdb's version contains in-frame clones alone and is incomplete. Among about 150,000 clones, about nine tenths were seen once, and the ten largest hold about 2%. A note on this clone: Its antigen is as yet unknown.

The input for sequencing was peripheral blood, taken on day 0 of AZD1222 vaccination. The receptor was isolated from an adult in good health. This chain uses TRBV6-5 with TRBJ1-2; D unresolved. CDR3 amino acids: CAIQPGGQNYGYTF. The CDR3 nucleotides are TGTGCCATCCAACCAGGAGGTCAGAACTATGGCTACACCTTC.